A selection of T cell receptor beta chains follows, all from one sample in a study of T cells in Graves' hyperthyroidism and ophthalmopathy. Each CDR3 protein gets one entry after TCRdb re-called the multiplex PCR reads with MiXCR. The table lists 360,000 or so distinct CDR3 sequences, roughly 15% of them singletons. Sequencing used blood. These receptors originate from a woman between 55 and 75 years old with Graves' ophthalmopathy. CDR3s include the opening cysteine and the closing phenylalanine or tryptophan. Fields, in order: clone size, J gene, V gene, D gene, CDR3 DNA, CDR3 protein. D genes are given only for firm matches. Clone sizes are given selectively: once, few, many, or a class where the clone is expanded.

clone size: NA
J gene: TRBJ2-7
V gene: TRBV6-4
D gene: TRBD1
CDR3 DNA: TGTGCCAGTCGGACAGGGGGTTACGAGCAGTACTTC
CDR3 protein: CASRTGGYEQYF

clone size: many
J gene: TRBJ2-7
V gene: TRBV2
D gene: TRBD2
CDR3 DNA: TGTGCCAGCCGATACCGTTCTAGCGGGAGGTATGGGGAGCAGTACTTC
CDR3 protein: CASRYRSSGRYGEQYF

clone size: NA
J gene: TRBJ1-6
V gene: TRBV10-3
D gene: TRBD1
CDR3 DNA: TGTGCCATCAGTGGGGCAGGGGGGAATTCACCCCTCCACTTT
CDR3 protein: CAISGAGGNSPLHF

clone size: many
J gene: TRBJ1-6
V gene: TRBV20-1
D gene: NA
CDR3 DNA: TGCAGTGCTAGAACCCCTACGGGGGAGAATTCACCCCTCCACTTT
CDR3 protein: CSARTPTGENSPLHF

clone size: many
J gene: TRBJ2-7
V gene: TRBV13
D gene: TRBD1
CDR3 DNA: TGTGCCAGCAGCTTAGATCAGGGGGCCCACGAGCAGTACTTC
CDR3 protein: CASSLDQGAHEQYF

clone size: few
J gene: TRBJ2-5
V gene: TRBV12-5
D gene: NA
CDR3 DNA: TGTGCTAGCGGGGGCAGTTATCAAGAGACCCAGTACTTC
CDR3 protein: CASGGSYQETQYF

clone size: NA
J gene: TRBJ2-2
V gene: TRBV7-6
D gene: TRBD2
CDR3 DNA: TGTGCCAGCAGCCGGACTAGCGGGAGGCCCGGGGAGCTGTTTTTT
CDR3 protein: CASSRTSGRPGELFF

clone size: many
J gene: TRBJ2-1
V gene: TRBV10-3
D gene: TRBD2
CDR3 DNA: TGTGCCATCAGATCGAAACTAGCGGGACCTTACAATGAGCAGTTCTTC
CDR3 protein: CAIRSKLAGPYNEQFF

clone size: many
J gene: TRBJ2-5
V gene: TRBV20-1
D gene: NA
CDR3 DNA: TGCAGTGGGCTTGATCGAGGGGGAGCGGAGACCCAGTACTTC
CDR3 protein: CSGLDRGGAETQYF

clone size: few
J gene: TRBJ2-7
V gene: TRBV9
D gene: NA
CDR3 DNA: TGTGCCAGCAGCGTCCGGGACTTACCCCTAGGGCAGCAGTACTTC
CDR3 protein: CASSVRDLPLGQQYF

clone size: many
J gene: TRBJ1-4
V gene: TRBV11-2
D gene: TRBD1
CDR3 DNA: TGTGCCAGCAGCCCGGACAGGGGAGGAACTAATGAAAAACTGTTTTTT
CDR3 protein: CASSPDRGGTNEKLFF

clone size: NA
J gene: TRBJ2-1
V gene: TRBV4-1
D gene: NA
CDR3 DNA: TGCGCCAGCAGCAGTTACGACAGGCACAATGAGCAGTTCTTC
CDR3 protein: CASSSYDRHNEQFF

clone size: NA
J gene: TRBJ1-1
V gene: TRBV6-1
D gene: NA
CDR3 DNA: TGTGCCACCAAAAACAGGGCGGCTGAAGCTTTCTTT
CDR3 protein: CATKNRAAEAFF

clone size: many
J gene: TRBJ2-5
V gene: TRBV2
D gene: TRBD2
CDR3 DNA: TGTGCTAGCACCGGGGGGCTAGCGGGAGTCGGAGAGACCCAGTACTTC
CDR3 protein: CASTGGLAGVGETQYF

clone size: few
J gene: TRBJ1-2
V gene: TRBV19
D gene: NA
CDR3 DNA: TGTGCCAGTAGGGAACAGGGATCCGATGGCTACACCTTC
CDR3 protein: CASREQGSDGYTF

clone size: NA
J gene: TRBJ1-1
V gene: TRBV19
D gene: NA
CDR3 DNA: TGTGCCAGTAGTATAGTAGGTAGCACTGAAGCTTTCTTT
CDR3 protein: CASSIVGSTEAFF

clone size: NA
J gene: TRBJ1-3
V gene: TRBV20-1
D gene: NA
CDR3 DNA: TGCAGTGCTAGACCTAGATCCCCAGACCTCTCTGGAAACACCATATATTTT
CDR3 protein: CSARPRSPDLSGNTIYF

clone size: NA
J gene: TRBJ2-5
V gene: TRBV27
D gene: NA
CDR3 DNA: TGTGCCAGCAGTTGGGGGGTAAGACAAGAGACCCAGTACTTC
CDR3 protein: CASSWGVRQETQYF

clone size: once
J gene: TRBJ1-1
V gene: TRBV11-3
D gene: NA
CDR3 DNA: TGTGCCAGCAGCCCCGAGGACAGAGAAGCTTTCTTT
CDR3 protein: CASSPEDREAFF

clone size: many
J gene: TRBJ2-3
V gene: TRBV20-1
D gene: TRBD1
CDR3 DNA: TGCAGTGCTGGGGGTTCTTGGACAGGGGCAGCAGATACGCAGTATTTT
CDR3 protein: CSAGGSWTGAADTQYF

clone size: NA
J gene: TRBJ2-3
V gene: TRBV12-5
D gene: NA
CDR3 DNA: TGTGCTAGTGGTTCGGGGAGCACAGATACGCAGTATTTT
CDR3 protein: CASGSGSTDTQYF

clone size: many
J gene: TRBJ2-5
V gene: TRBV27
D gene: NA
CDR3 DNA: TGTGCCAGCAGCCCCGGCCCCCAAGAGACCCAGTACTTC
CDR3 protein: CASSPGPQETQYF

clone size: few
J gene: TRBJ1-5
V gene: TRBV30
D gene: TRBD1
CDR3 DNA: TGTGCCTGGAGTGCACAATTCCCTCGGGACAGAAATCAGCCCCAGCATTTT
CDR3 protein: CAWSAQFPRDRNQPQHF

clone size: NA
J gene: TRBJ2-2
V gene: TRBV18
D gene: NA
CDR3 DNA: TGTGCCAGCTCACCACGGGGCCACAACACCGGGGAGCTGTTTTTT
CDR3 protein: CASSPRGHNTGELFF

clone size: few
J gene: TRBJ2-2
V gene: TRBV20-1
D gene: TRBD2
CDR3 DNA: TGCAGTGCAAGGCGGGAGCCCACCGGGGAGCTGTTTTTT
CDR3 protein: CSARREPTGELFF

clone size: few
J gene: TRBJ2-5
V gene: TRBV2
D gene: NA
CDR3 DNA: TGTGCCAGCAGTGAAACTAGGGTTGGGGAGACCCAGTACTTC
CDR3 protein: CASSETRVGETQYF

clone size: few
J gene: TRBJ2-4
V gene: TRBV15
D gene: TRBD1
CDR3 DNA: TGTGCCACCAGCAGGAAGGGACAGAGAAACATTCAGTACTTC
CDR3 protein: CATSRKGQRNIQYF

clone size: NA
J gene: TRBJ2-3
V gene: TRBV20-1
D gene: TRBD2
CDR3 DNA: TGCAGTGCTGCGACTAGCGGGAGAATTTCTGCATCGGATACGCAGTGTTTT
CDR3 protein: CSAATSGRISASDTQCF

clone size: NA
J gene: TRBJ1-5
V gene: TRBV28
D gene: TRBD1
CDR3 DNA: TGTGCCAGCAGTCCACCGGGACAGATGAACAGCAATCAGCCCCAGCATTTT
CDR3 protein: CASSPPGQMNSNQPQHF

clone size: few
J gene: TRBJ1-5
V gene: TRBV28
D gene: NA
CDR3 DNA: TGTGCCAGCATAGACGGAAATCAGCCCCAGCATTTT
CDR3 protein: CASIDGNQPQHF

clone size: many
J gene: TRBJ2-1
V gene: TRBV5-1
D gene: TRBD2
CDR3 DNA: TGCGCCAGCAGCTTGGAGACTAGCGGTACGGTTCAGTTCTTC
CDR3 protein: CASSLETSGTVQFF

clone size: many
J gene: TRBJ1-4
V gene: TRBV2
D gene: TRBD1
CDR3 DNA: TGTGCCACAGACAGGGGTAATGAAAAACTGTTTTTT
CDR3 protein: CATDRGNEKLFF

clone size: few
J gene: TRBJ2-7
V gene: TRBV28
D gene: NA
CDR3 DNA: TGTGCCAGCAGTTCCCAGGGGCTCTACGAGCAGTACTTC
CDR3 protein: CASSSQGLYEQYF

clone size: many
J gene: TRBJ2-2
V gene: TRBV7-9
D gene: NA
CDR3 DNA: TGTGCCAGCAGCCGGCCTTTCTCAGGGACCAACACCGGGGAGCTGTTTTTT
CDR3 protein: CASSRPFSGTNTGELFF

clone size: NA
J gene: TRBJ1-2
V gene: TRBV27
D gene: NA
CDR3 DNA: TGTGCCAGCAGACCGCTCGACTCATTCTATGGCTACACCTTC
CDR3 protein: CASRPLDSFYGYTF

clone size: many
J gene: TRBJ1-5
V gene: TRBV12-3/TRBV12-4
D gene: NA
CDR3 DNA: TGTGCCAGCAGTTTAATACAGCCGCAGCCCCAGCATTTT
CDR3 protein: CASSLIQPQPQHF

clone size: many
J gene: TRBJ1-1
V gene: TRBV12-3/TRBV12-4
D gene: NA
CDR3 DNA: TGTGCCAGCAGCTTTCCCGGAGGGGCTGAAGCTTTCTTT
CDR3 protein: CASSFPGGAEAFF

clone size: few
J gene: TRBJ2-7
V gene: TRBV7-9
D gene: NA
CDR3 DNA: TGTGCCAGCAGCCCTAGGACGGTGAGCTCCTACGAGCAGTACTTC
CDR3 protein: CASSPRTVSSYEQYF

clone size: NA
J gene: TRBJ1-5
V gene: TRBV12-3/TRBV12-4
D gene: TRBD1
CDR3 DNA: TGTGCCAGCAGCCGTAGCAGGGGGTATCAGCCCCAGCATTTT
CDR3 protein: CASSRSRGYQPQHF

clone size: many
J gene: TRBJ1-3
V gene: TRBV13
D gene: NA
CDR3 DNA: TGTGCCAGCAGCTTCGGAAGGGGCTCTGGAAACACCATATATTTT
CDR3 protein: CASSFGRGSGNTIYF

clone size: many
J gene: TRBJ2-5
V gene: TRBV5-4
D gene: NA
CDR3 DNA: TGTGCCAGCAGCTTGGTGGGGGTAGGGGAGACCCAGTACTTC
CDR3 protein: CASSLVGVGETQYF

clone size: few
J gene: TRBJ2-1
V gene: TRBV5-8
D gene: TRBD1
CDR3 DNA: TGTGCCAGCAGCCCAACACGGACAGGGGTGACCAATGAGCAGTTCTTC
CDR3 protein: CASSPTRTGVTNEQFF

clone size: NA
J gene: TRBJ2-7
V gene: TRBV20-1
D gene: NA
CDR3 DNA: TGCAGTGCTCCCCCGCCGGGTCCCTTCGAGCAGTACTTC
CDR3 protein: CSAPPPGPFEQYF

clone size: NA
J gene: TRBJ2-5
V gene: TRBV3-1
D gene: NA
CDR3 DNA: TGTGCCAGCAGCCAAGATCTTGGGGGAGGCAGGGCTCAAGAGACCCAGTACTTC
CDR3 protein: CASSQDLGGGRAQETQYF

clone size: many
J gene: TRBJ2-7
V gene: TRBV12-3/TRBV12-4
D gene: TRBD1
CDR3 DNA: TGTGCCAGCAGTTTAGCGGGGTTGGGACAGTCCTACGAGCAGTACTTC
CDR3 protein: CASSLAGLGQSYEQYF

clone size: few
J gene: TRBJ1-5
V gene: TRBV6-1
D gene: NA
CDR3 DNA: TGTGCCAGCAGCCTACCCCACCGGGATCAGCCCCAGCATTTT
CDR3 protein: CASSLPHRDQPQHF

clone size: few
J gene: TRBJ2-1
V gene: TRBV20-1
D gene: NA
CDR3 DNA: TGCAGTGCAAAGTCCAATCGGTTCTTC
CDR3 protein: CSAKSNRFF

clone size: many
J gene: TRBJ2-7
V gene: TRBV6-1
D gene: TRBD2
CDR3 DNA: TGTGCCAGCAGTGAACCGGGACTAGGGACCTACGAGCAGTACTTC
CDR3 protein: CASSEPGLGTYEQYF

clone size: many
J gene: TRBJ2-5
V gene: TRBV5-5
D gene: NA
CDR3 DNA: TGTGCCAGCAGCTTTGTTCAGAAGGAGACCCAGTACTTC
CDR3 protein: CASSFVQKETQYF

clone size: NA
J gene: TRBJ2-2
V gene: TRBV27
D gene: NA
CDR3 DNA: TGTGCCAGCAGTTACTGGGACACCGGGGAGCTGTTTTTT
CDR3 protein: CASSYWDTGELFF